A single sample gave rise to the 7 T cell receptor beta chains below, sequenced in a study of GPR56 and killer-like receptors on CD4 memory cells. Five CD4+ populations, defined by killer cell lectin-like receptor and GPR56 markers, were sorted by FACS. TCRdb re-called the reads; one entry per CDR3 protein, DNA not given. The sample totals about 3,000 distinct CDR3 sequences. Sequenced: memory CD4+ T cells from blood. The receptors were sampled from a human donor in good health.

This clonotype registers medium-sized by frequency. CDR3 protein: CASSVAQAGRSYNEQFF. V is TRBV9 and J is TRBJ2-1. Germline V gene sequence: CDR1 SGDLS, CDR2 YYNGEE. There are 17 residues in the CDR3.

Its frequency marks this clonotype as medium-sized. This sequence joins TRBV29-1 and TRBJ2-1; TCRdb's D gene call, TRBD2, goes unchecked for lack of DNA. The CDR3 is made up of 13 amino acids. The V gene's germline CDR1 is SQVTM and CDR2 ANQGSEA. The CDR3 loop is CSVSGTSHNEQFF.

The CDR3 loop is CAWSLAGGREQFF. This chain connects TRBV30 to TRBJ2-1; the D call from TCRdb, TRBD2, cannot be confirmed without DNA. This CDR3 is built from 13 residues. Looked up from germline, CDR1 is GTSNPN and CDR2 is SVGIG (reference sequence).

This chain uses TRBV11-2 with TRBJ2-1; as DNA is missing, the TRBD1 call by TCRdb cannot be tested. The length of the CDR3 is 14 residues. The germline V gene has CDR1 SGHAT and CDR2 FQNNGV. Here the CDR3 reads CASSKWDAYNEQFF.

The V gene is TRBV12-3 or TRBV12-4, the J gene TRBJ2-7; TCRdb's D gene call, TRBD1, goes unchecked for lack of DNA. The CDR3 totals 14 residues. CDR3 loop: CASTFTGGAREQYF.

The V call is TRBV14, the J call TRBJ2-1; absent DNA, TCRdb's TRBD1 call cannot be checked. Per the germline V gene, CDR1 is SGHDN and CDR2 is FVKESK. The CDR3 totals 17 residues. The CDR3 here is CASSQGSPGQGAGEQFF.

The rearrangement links TRBV7-3 to TRBJ1-3; no DNA is available, so the TRBD1 call from TCRdb remains unchecked. From germline, CDR1 is SGHTA and CDR2 FQGTGA. The CDR3 totals 15 residues. The CDR3 loop reads CASSDTGHSGNTIYF.